This passage covers 22 T cell receptor beta chains from one sample sequenced in a study of blood T cell repertoires in COVID-19. Sequencing was performed with immunoSEQ multiplex PCR; in TCRdb, only in-frame clones are kept and a portion is missing. The table records about 160,000 clones, roughly 90% of them present only once. Sequenced sample: PBMCs or T cells enriched from blood (not recorded which). These receptors were collected from a woman aged 50 to 60 who had recovered from COVID-19.

The V and J genes are TRBV5-5 and TRBJ2-5, with 7 bases identical to TRBD1. With V trimmed by 0 bases and J by 3 bases, 5 bases remained unmatched. The CDR3 loop spans 15 amino acids. Per germline, CDR1 SGHKS and CDR2 YYEKEE (reference sequence). The CDR3: CASSLEGASKETQYF. CDR3 nucleotide sequence: TGTGCCAGCAGCTTGGAGGGGGCCTCTAAAGAGACCCAGTACTTC.

The chain joins TRBV7-2 to TRBJ1-1; TRBD1 matches at 10 bases. Trimming took 1 base from V and 4 from J; bases not matched to a gene: 6. This CDR3 has 16 amino acids. The germline V gene has CDR1 SGHTA and CDR2 FQGNSA. CDR3 in DNA: TGTGCCAGCAGCTTAGGTCCCGGGACAGGGGTCACTGAAGCTTTCTTT. Protein sequence: CASSLGPGTGVTEAFF.

Of note for this clone: This sample includes further DNA sequences coding for the same CDR3. This chain joins TRBV19 and TRBJ1-5; D might be TRBD1 (5 bases). The CDR3 contains 14 residues. V was shortened by 6 bases and J by 1 base, with 10 bases between the two germline ends. Germline CDR1 is LNHDA and CDR2 is SQIVND (reference sequence). The CDR3 reads CASSWQGSNQPQHF. In DNA form, the CDR3 reads TGTGCCAGTAGCTGGCAGGGAAGCAATCAGCCCCAGCATTTT.

This chain joins TRBV9 and TRBJ2-7; TRBD2 aligns across 8 bases. The CDR3 covers 16 residues. The V segment lost 4 bases and the J segment 2 bases; nucleotides outside the gene matches: 11. Looked up from germline, CDR1 is SGDLS and CDR2 is YYNGEE. The CDR3 DNA follows: TGTGCCAGCAGCCCCTCGGCGGGGGGATCCCCCTACGAGCAGTACTTC. Translation gives CASSPSAGGSPYEQYF.

This chain connects TRBV9 to TRBJ2-1; 9 nucleotides agree with TRBD1. Germline assignment: CDR1 SGDLS and CDR2 YYNGEE. The junction had 7 bases not matched to a gene; V was cut back by 0 bases and J by 6 bases. The CDR3 sequence is 16 residues long. The CDR3 DNA reads as TGTGCCAGCAGCGTAGTCGGGGACAGGGTGGGCAATGAGCAGTTCTTC. This translates into CASSVVGDRVGNEQFF.

The chain carries TRBV18 and TRBJ1-4, with TRBD1 as a possible D gene (6 bases). Per germline, CDR1 KGHSH and CDR2 LQKENI. This CDR3 is 16 amino acids long. The ends were cut back, 3 bases at V and 0 bases at J, with 11 bases in the middle. For the CDR3, the DNA is TGTGCCAGCTCACCGCAGCGACAGGCAACTAATGAAAAACTGTTTTTT. This codes for CASSPQRQATNEKLFF.

This chain uses TRBV6-5 with TRBJ1-2, with 7 positions matching TRBD1. This CDR3 has 15 residues. Germline assignment: CDR1 MNHEY and CDR2 SVGAGI. Trimming cost V 6 bases and J 4 bases; bases outside gene matches: 11. The CDR3 spells CASSRDRVGIYGYTF. The CDR3 nucleotides are TGTGCCAGCAGCCGAGACAGGGTCGGAATCTATGGCTACACCTTC.

The chain carries TRBV3-1 (or the pseudogene TRBV3-2) and TRBJ2-1, with 15 bases lining up with TRBD2. Looked up from germline, CDR1 is LGHDT and CDR2 is YNNKEL (reference sequence). V was pared by 4 bases and J by 7 bases, with 8 bases of the junction left unmatched. The CDR3 consists of 17 residues. As DNA, the CDR3 is TGTGCCAGCAGCCCGGGACTAGCGGGGGGTCTTAGGAATGAGCAGTTCTTC. Translation: CASSPGLAGGLRNEQFF.

The chain recombines TRBV6-2 or TRBV6-3 with TRBJ1-2; D not resolved. The V end was cut by 4 bases, the J end by 6 bases, with 21 bases between. Germline loops: CDR1 MNHEY, CDR2 SVGEGT. This CDR3 has 16 amino acids. As DNA, the CDR3 is TGTGCCAGCAGTTGGACCACCGGGATTTTCGGAGATGGCTACACCTTC. Residues: CASSWTTGIFGDGYTF.

This clone was detected once. Here the CDR3 reads CASSYSIGVTEAFF. CDR3 nucleotide sequence: TGTGCCAGCAGTTACTCGATAGGGGTCACTGAAGCTTTCTTT. V is TRBV6-5 and J is TRBJ1-1, with a weak D call TRBD1 (5 bases). Per the germline V gene, CDR1 is MNHEY and CDR2 is SVGAGI. The ends were cut back, 0 bases at V and 4 bases at J, with 9 bases in the middle. The CDR3 contains 14 residues.

This chain uses TRBV11-3 with TRBJ2-7; D is perhaps TRBD2 (6 bases). Trimming removed 1 base from V and 0 bases from J, with 10 bases in between. CDR3 length: 15 amino acids. Germline CDR1 and CDR2: SGHNT and YENEEA. Written as DNA, the CDR3 is TGTGCCAGCAGCTTAGGCGGGGTGAGCTCCTACGAGCAGTACTTC. Translation: CASSLGGVSSYEQYF.

For this clone: This may come from a read error, since a much larger clone is one base off. The same CDR3 can be traced to other DNA sequences in this sample. The chain employs TRBV3-1 (or the pseudogene TRBV3-2) and TRBJ1-6, with D possibly matching TRBD1 (6 bases). The CDR3 spans 17 residues. Germline CDR1 and CDR2: LGHDT and YNNKEL (reference sequence). For the CDR3, the DNA is TGTGCTAGCAGCCAAGAAGGGTCAGGGGTGTATAATTCACCCCTCCACTTT. Its protein is CASSQEGSGVYNSPLHF.

This rearrangement joins TRBV5-1 to TRBJ2-2, with D perhaps TRBD2 (5 bases). Looked up from germline, CDR1 is SGHRS and CDR2 is YFSETQ. The CDR3 runs 15 residues. V was trimmed by 0 bases and J by 3 bases, leaving 9 bases between them. In nucleotides, the CDR3 is TGCGCCAGCAGCTTGGCATTGAGGGACACCGGGGAGCTGTTTTTT. Translating it yields CASSLALRDTGELFF.

The chain carries TRBV7-3 and TRBJ2-7; a weak D match, TRBD2 (6 bases). Germline values: CDR1 SGHTA, CDR2 FQGTGA. This CDR3 has 13 amino acids. The ends were cut back, 5 bases at V and 4 bases at J, with 12 bases in the middle. This CDR3 is CASSTGLLYEQYF. CDR3 coding DNA: TGTGCCAGCAGCACGGGACTGCTTTACGAGCAGTACTTC.

The rearrangement links TRBV6-2 or TRBV6-3 to TRBJ1-2; a weak D match, TRBD1 (6 bases). V was shortened by 0 bases and J by 5 bases, with 19 bases between the two germline ends. The V gene's germline CDR1 is MNHEY and CDR2 SVGEGT. This CDR3 spans 17 amino acids. This CDR3 reads CASSYSVTGPSLYGYTF. CDR3 coding DNA: TGTGCCAGCAGTTACTCCGTGACAGGCCCCTCCTTGTATGGCTACACCTTC.

The chain couples TRBV9 to TRBJ2-3; 9 nucleotides agree with TRBD1. Unmatched junction bases numbered 2, after V lost 3 bases and J lost 3 bases. The CDR3 runs 14 residues. Germline V gives CDR1 SGDLS, CDR2 YYNGEE. The CDR3 loop reads CASSDRGQTDTQYF. The CDR3 DNA reads as TGTGCCAGCAGCGACAGGGGGCAGACAGATACGCAGTATTTT.

This rearrangement joins TRBV3-1 (or the pseudogene TRBV3-2) to TRBJ2-7, with a possible D match to TRBD2 (5 bases). Germline V CDR1 and CDR2: LGHDT, YNNKEL (reference sequence). The V and J ends lost 2 bases and 2 bases respectively, with 13 bases between them. The CDR3 length is 15 residues. Here the CDR3 reads CASSQPIRGTYEQYF. In DNA form, the CDR3 reads TGTGCCAGCAGCCAACCCATCCGAGGGACCTACGAGCAGTACTTC.

The V call is TRBV5-4, the J call TRBJ1-4, with TRBD1 matching over 12 bases. CDR1 is SGHNT, CDR2 YYREEE, per germline (reference sequence). The junction had 7 bases not matched to a gene; V was cut back by 5 bases and J by 11 bases. The CDR3 has 14 amino acids. CDR3 DNA sequence: TGTGCCAGCAGTTCGGGACAGGGGGCGGACAAACTGTTTTTT. It is translated as CASSSGQGADKLFF.

V gene TRBV11-3 combines with J gene TRBJ2-5; 7 bases are shared with TRBD1. V was pared by 3 bases and J by 4 bases, with 8 bases of the junction left unmatched. The CDR3 is made up of 15 amino acids. Germline lookup yields CDR1 SGHNT and CDR2 YENEEA. Here the CDR3 DNA reads TGTGCCAGCAGCTTCGGGGACAGTATAGGAGAGACCCAGTACTTC. It codes for CASSFGDSIGETQYF.

This chain uses TRBV5-1 with TRBJ2-1; D is possibly TRBD1 (6 bases). The V and J ends lost 1 base and 8 bases respectively, with 13 bases between them. The germline V gene encodes CDR1 SGHRS and CDR2 YFSETQ. The CDR3 length is 14 residues. The CDR3, as DNA: TGCGCCAGCAGCTTGTTGGGGGCTACCTATGAGCAGTTCTTC. Amino acids: CASSLLGATYEQFF. The whole variable domain, filled in from reference TRBV5-1 and TRBJ2-1, reads KAGVTQTPRYLIKTRGQQVTLSCSPISGHRSVSWYQQTPGQGLQFLFEYFSETQRNKGNFPGRFSGRQFSNSRSEMNVSTLELGDSALYLCASSLLGATYEQFFGPGTRLTVL.

The V and J genes are TRBV12-3 or TRBV12-4 and TRBJ1-2; 8 bases match TRBD1. The CDR3 has 13 residues. Unmatched junction bases numbered 5, after V lost 7 bases and J lost 4 bases. The CDR3 DNA reads TGTGCCAGCATGCGACAGGGGCCCTATGGCTACACCTTC. Translating gives CASMRQGPYGYTF.

The CDR3 sequence is CASSSLRANYGYTF. The DNA for the CDR3 is TGTGCCAGCAGCTCACTAAGAGCTAACTATGGCTACACCTTC. The genes are TRBV11-2 and TRBJ1-2; no clear D. The germline V and J ends were trimmed by 4 bases and 0 bases, with 9 bases remaining between them. CDR1 and CDR2 (germline): SGHAT, FQNNGV. The CDR3 loop spans 14 amino acids.